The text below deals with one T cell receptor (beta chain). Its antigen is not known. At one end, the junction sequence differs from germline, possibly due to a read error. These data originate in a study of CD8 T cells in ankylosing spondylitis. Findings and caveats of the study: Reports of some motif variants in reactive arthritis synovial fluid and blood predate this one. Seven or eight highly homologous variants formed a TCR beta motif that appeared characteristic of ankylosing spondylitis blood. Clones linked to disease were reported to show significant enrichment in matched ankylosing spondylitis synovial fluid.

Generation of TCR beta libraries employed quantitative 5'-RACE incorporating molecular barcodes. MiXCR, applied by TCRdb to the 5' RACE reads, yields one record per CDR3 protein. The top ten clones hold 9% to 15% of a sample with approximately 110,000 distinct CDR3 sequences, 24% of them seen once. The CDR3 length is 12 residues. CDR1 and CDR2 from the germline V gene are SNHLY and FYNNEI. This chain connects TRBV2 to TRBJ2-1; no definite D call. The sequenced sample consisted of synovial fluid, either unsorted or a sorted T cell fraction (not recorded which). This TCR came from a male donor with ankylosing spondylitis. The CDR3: CAISGDYNEQFF. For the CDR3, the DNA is TGTGCCATCAGTGGAGATTACAATGAGCAGTTCTTC.